This T cell receptor beta chain was sequenced in a study of cytomegalovirus exposure and HLA in healthy donors. General observations from the study: Among the sequence variants, a highly shared cluster was likely an artifact of sequencing. In a later analysis, V- and J-gene trimming of beta chains associated with a DCLRE1C missense variant, replicated independently.

60 Vbeta and 13 Jbeta primers were used in PCR. Libraries were prepared by immunoSEQ multiplex PCR; TCRdb keeps only in-frame clonotypes and omits some of them. Of over 150,000 clones in the sample, about 68% were seen once. Worth noting for this clone: What it binds is not known.

V was shortened by 7 bases and J by 1 base, with 16 bases between the two germline ends. Germline V gene data show CDR1 as MNHNY and CDR2 as SVGAGI (reference sequence). This CDR3 spans 15 amino acids. The source of this sequence is a man aged 25 to 40 in good health and CMV-seronegative. The specimen was PBMCs. The V gene is TRBV6-6, the J gene TRBJ1-1; D might be TRBD1 (5 bases). The CDR3 DNA sequence: TGTGCCAGCACCTTCAGCCTAGGGGCGAACACTGAAGCTTTCTTT. Its protein is CASTFSLGANTEAFF.